This T cell receptor beta chain was recovered during a study of T cell responses to AZD1222 COVID-19 vaccine. Background on the study: Pooled together were second doses at about 4 or about 12 weeks. Study observations and caveats: The donor group comprised mostly white British people and more females; the analysis possibly underestimated clonal diversity.

Profiling relied on immunoSEQ multiplex PCR, and the TCRdb table lists in-frame clones only, not all of them. The sample carries tens of thousands of clones, roughly 89% recorded once. This clone was seen once. The antigen is unknown. This CDR3 is built from 14 residues. Germline CDR1 reads SGHRS; CDR2 reads YFSETQ. V was clipped by 4 bases and J by 2 bases, with 11 bases between them. Sequencing was performed on peripheral blood, taken on day 0 of AZD1222 vaccination. The TCR sequence derives from an adult in good health. The chain has TRBV5-1 and TRBJ2-3, with D tentatively TRBD2 (5 bases). The DNA for the CDR3 is TGCGCCAGCAGCCAGGACTCCCACACAGATACGCAGTATTTT. It translates to CASSQDSHTDTQYF.